The subject of this entry is one TCR beta chain. The read finishes 3 residues shy of the CDR3 end, and the germline J gene is used to complete it. This record belongs to a study of T cells in women clearing cervical HPV infection. Background on the study: Controls' single incident HPV16 infection cleared within 12 months without precancer. Case blood was drawn when the lesion was first found; control blood after infection became undetectable.

Clones were read by immunoSEQ multiplex PCR, and TCRdb kept only the in-frame ones, dropping some. The sample yields 20,000 to 25,000 clones, of which the top ten take up roughly 2.6%. CDR1 SGHTA and CDR2 FQGNSA come from the germline V gene. The CDR3 has 14 residues. The sample taken for sequencing was blood buffy coat. The TCR originated in a woman between 18 and 70 years old with a cervical HPV16 infection that either progressed to CIN3+ or cleared (not recorded which). This rearrangement joins TRBV7-2 to TRBJ1-2; 10 nucleotides agree with TRBD1. This CDR3 is CASSEVPGQGSYTF. Incomplete CDR3 DNA: TGTGCCAGCAGCGAGGTCCCGGGACAGGGGAGC.